The source of this T cell receptor (beta chain) is a study of early T cells in non-severe SARS-CoV-2 infection. Background on the study: The input, bulk RNA from unsorted whole blood, was sequenced, and chains were unpaired.

The V gene's germline CDR1 is KGHDR and CDR2 SFDVKD. CDR3 length: 13 amino acids. The V end was cut by 2 bases, the J end by 7 bases, with 10 bases between. This clonotype appeared many times. TCRdb reprocessed the 5' RACE reads via MiXCR and lists one record per CDR3 protein. The sample holds nearly 50,000 distinct CDR3 sequences, 6.2% seen once. This TCR was sampled from an adult who was a healthcare worker with PCR-confirmed SARS-CoV-2 infection or an uninfected control (not recorded which). The genes are TRBV24-1 and TRBJ1-2; D is uncertain. The starting material was whole blood, obtained at baseline. CDR3 amino acids: CATSDSWSFGYTF. The CDR3 bases are TGTGCCACCAGTGATTCGTGGAGCTTTGGCTACACCTTC.